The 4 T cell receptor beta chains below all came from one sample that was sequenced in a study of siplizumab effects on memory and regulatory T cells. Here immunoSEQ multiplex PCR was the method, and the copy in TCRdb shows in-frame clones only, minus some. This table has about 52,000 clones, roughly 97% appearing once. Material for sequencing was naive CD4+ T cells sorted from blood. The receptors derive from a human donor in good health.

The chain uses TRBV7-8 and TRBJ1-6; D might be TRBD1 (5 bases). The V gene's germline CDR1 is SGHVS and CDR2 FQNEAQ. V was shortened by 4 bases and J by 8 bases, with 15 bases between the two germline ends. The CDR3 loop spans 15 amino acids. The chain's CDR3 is CASSSREGLDSPLHF. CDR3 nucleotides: TGTGCCAGCAGCTCTCGCGAGGGACTTGATTCACCCCTCCACTTT.

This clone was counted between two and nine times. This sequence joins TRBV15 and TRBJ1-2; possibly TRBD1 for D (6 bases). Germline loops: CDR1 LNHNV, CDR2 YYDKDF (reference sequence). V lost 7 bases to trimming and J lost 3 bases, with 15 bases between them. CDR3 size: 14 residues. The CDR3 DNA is TGTGCCACCACCGGGACAATTAACGACTATGGCTACACCTTC. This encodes CATTGTINDYGYTF.

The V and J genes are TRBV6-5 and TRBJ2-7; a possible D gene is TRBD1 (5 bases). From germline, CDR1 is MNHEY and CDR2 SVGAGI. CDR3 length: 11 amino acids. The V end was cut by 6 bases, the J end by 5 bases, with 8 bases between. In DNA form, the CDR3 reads TGTGCCAGCAGCAGGGATGACGAGCAGTACTTC. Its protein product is CASSRDDEQYF.

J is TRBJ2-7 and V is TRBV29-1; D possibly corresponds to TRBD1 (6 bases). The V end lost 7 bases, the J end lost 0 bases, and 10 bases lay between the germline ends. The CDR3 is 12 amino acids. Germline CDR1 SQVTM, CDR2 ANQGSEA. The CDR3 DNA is TGCAGCGCCCAGGGACACTCCTACGAGCAGTACTTC. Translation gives CSAQGHSYEQYF.